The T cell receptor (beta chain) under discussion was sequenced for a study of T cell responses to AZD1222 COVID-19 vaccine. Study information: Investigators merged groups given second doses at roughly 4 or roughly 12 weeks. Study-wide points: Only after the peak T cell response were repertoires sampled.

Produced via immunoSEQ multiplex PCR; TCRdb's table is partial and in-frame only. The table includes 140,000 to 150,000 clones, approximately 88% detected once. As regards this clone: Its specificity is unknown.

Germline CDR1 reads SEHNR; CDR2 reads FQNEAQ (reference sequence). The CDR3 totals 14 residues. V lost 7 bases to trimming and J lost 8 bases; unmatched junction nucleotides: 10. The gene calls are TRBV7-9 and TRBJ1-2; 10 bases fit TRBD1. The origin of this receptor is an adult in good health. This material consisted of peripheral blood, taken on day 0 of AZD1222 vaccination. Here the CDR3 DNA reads TGTGCCAGCACCGAGGGACAGGGGAGACGCGGCTACACCTTC. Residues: CASTEGQGRRGYTF. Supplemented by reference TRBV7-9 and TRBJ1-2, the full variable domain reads DTGVSQNPRHKITKRGQNVTFRCDPISEHNRLYWYRQTLGQGPEFLTYFQNEAQLEKSRLLSDRFSAERPKGSFSTLEIQRTEQGDSAMYLCASTEGQGRRGYTFGSGTRLTVV.